This TCR beta chain was documented in a study of response to subunit inactivated influenza vaccine. This clonotype was detected only a few times. Germline V lookup: CDR1 SGHAT, CDR2 FQNNGV. This CDR3 is built from 12 residues. The germline V and J ends were trimmed by 1 base and 6 bases, with 6 bases remaining between them. Via MiXCR, TCRdb re-called the RT-PCR reads, giving one row per CDR3 protein. In the table there are over 750,000 distinct CDR3 sequences, around 21% of which are singletons. The chain combines TRBV11-2 with TRBJ1-2; D is perhaps TRBD1 (5 bases). Specimen: PBMCs from blood, collected roughly 5 days after vaccination. This clonotype was sampled from a man aged 50-59 years who received an inactivated influenza vaccine. The CDR3, as DNA: TGTGCCAGCAGCTTAGGGGGCAATGGCTACACCTTC. Translation gives CASSLGGNGYTF. The full variable domain, rest sourced from reference TRBV11-2 and TRBJ1-2, is EAGVAQSPRYKIIEKRQSVAFWCNPISGHATLYWYQQILGQGPKLLIQFQNNGVVDDSQLPKDRFSAERLKGVDSTLKIQPAKLEDSAVYLCASSLGGNGYTFGSGTRLTVV.